This T cell receptor beta chain came from a study of cytomegalovirus exposure and HLA in healthy donors. This CDR3 region has 15 residues. V was trimmed by 5 bases and J by 6 bases, leaving 17 bases between them. CDR1 ENHRY and CDR2 SYGVKD come from the germline V gene. The PCR employed 60 Vbeta primers together with 13 Jbeta primers. Generated by immunoSEQ multiplex PCR, the TCRdb table keeps only in-frame clones and is missing some. The data hold fewer than 200,000 clones, with about 80% observed a single time. The origin of this receptor is a girl aged 5-17 years in good health and CMV-seropositive. The chain uses TRBV10-3 and TRBJ2-1; possibly TRBD1 for D (5 bases). What was sequenced was PBMCs. The CDR3 DNA follows: TGTGCCATCAGTCTGACAAGGGGCGAGTCCAATGAGCAGTTCTTC. It yields the protein CAISLTRGESNEQFF.